The 15 T cell receptor beta chains given below trace back to one sample, sequenced in a study of T cell repertoires in cytomegalovirus infection. TCRdb fed the reads into MiXCR, producing one record per CDR3 protein. This sample has approximately 500,000 distinct CDR3 sequences, with about 11% found just once. Sequenced material: PBMCs. The receptors here all came from a human donor in good health (CMV status not recorded). Some clones in this sample may be carry-over from other donors' samples.

This clonotype occurred many times. This chain uses TRBV29-1 with TRBJ2-1, with D hard to call. Germline V CDR1 and CDR2: SQVTM, ANQGSEA. The CDR3 is made up of 15 amino acids. Trimming left V 1 base short and J 0 bases short, with 10 bases between. CDR3 in amino acids: CSVEVDLRSYNEQFF. CDR3 nucleotides: TGCAGCGTTGAAGTTGACCTCCGCTCCTACAATGAGCAGTTCTTC.

This clonotype was observed many times. The chain is built from TRBV5-4 and TRBJ2-5, with 8 positions matching TRBD2. The CDR3 loop spans 16 amino acids. The V gene's germline CDR1 is SGHNT and CDR2 YYREEE (reference sequence). J lost 2 bases, V lost 0 bases, and 6 bases had no gene match. The CDR3 nucleotides read TGTGCCAGCAGCTTGGTGGGCGGGGGGAGGCAAGAGACCCAGTACTTC. Amino acids: CASSLVGGGRQETQYF.

This clonotype was picked up many times. This chain uses TRBV6-5 with TRBJ2-7; TRBD1 aligns across 10 bases. The CDR3 contains 15 residues. The germline V gene has CDR1 MNHEY and CDR2 SVGAGI. With 6 bases clipped from V and 4 bases from J, the junction kept 9 bases outside the gene matches. Here the CDR3 reads CASRRQGAAMYEQYF. CDR3 sequence (DNA): TGTGCCAGCAGGAGACAGGGGGCCGCTATGTACGAGCAGTACTTC.

At least ten counts were recorded for this clonotype. The rearrangement links TRBV6-5 to TRBJ2-3; maybe TRBD1 (6 bases). V was shortened by 0 bases and J by 0 bases, with 10 bases between the two germline ends. Germline CDR1 reads MNHEY; CDR2 reads SVGAGI. This CDR3 has 16 residues. CDR3 residues: CASSYSRQASTDTQYF. In DNA form, the CDR3 reads TGTGCCAGCAGTTACTCTCGACAGGCTAGCACAGATACGCAGTATTTT.

This clonotype came up a few times. The chain is built from TRBV30 and TRBJ1-3; D uncertain. CDR1 GTSNPN and CDR2 SVGIG come from the germline V gene (reference sequence). The CDR3 has 16 residues. Trimming removed 3 bases at V and 0 bases at J, with 15 bases between. The CDR3 DNA is TGTGCCTGGAGCCTCCCCGTCGGGCGCTCTGGAAACACCATATATTTT. This sequence encodes CAWSLPVGRSGNTIYF.

A note on this clonotype: A clone one base away is much larger, so this may be a read error. V gene TRBV7-7 combines with J gene TRBJ2-1, with D perhaps being TRBD1 or TRBD2 (5 bases each). The CDR3 is 15 residues long. Per the germline V gene, CDR1 is SSHAT and CDR2 is FNYEAQ (reference sequence). The CDR3 DNA follows: TGTGCTAGCAGCTTGGGGCACGGAGCGGTGAATGAGCAGTTCTTC. Its translation: CASSLGHGAVNEQFF.

The chain joins TRBV6-2 or TRBV6-3 to TRBJ2-7, with TRBD1 matching 7 bases. The CDR3 contains 14 residues. Germline loops: CDR1 MNHEY, CDR2 SVGEGT. Trimming cost V 7 bases and J 1 base; bases outside gene matches: 7. The CDR3 loop reads CASIEGALSYEQYF. The DNA of the CDR3 is TGTGCCAGCATTGAGGGGGCGCTTTCCTACGAGCAGTACTTC.

Ten or more counts support this clonotype. The chain links TRBV27 to TRBJ1-5; the D gene is possibly TRBD1 (6 bases). The CDR3 is made up of 14 amino acids. V was clipped by 0 bases and J by 4 bases, with 7 bases between them. Germline V gene lookup returns CDR1 MNHEY and CDR2 SMNVEV (reference sequence). The CDR3 coding sequence is TGTGCCAGCAGTTTATCCAGGGGAAATCAGCCCCAGCATTTT. It codes for CASSLSRGNQPQHF.

This clonotype was seen more than once but under ten times. V is TRBV9 and J is TRBJ2-4; maybe TRBD2 (6 bases). CDR1 and CDR2 (germline): SGDLS, YYNGEE. Trimming removed 4 bases at V and 15 bases at J, with 17 bases between. The CDR3 consists of 12 residues. CDR3 nucleotide sequence: TGTGCCAGCAGCCCCGGGAGCGGGCAGCCGTACTTC. It codes for CASSPGSGQPYF.

This chain links TRBV9 with TRBJ2-2; 7 positions agree with TRBD1. V lost 6 bases and J lost 3; bases outside the gene matches: 2. The CDR3 loop spans 13 amino acids. Germline V gene lookup returns CDR1 SGDLS and CDR2 YYNGEE. CDR3 DNA: TGTGCCAGCACTACAGGGGACACCGGGGAGCTGTTTTTT. It yields the protein CASTTGDTGELFF.

The rearrangement uses TRBV5-6 and TRBJ1-5; 8 bases align to TRBD1. The trim removed 4 bases at V and 6 bases at J, leaving 6 bases unmatched. The CDR3 is 14 amino acids. From germline, CDR1 is SGHDT and CDR2 YYEEEE. Written as DNA, the CDR3 is TGTGCCAGCAGCGTGGGACAGGTCACTCAGCCCCAGCATTTT. This translates into CASSVGQVTQPQHF.

The rearrangement uses TRBV10-3 and TRBJ2-5; 11 bases fit TRBD1. The CDR3 consists of 13 residues. J lost 3 bases, V lost 9 bases, and 3 bases had no gene match. Germline V gene data show CDR1 as ENHRY and CDR2 as SYGVKD. Here the CDR3 reads CAIRTGGEETQYF. For the CDR3, the DNA is TGTGCCATAAGGACAGGGGGCGAAGAGACCCAGTACTTC.

Many counts were recorded for this clonotype. The chain combines TRBV28 with TRBJ1-2; D possibly corresponds to TRBD1 (5 bases). Per the germline V gene, CDR1 is MDHEN and CDR2 is SYDVKM. The CDR3 contains 14 residues. V lost 3 bases and J lost 10, with 18 bases in between. The CDR3 nucleotides are TGTGCCAGCAGTTTGGGGGGAGCCGGCCTTGACTACACCTTC. This translates into CASSLGGAGLDYTF.

This rearrangement joins TRBV7-9 to TRBJ2-1; TRBD2 aligns across 10 bases. After removal of 3 bases from V and 5 bases from J, the junction contained 13 bases not matched to a gene. Germline V gene data show CDR1 as SEHNR and CDR2 as FQNEAQ (reference sequence). The CDR3 length is 18 residues. CDR3 DNA: TGTGCCAGCAGCTTCCCTAGCGGGAGTTCCAAACTTAACAATGAGCAGTTCTTC. This encodes CASSFPSGSSKLNNEQFF.

The chain combines TRBV15 with TRBJ1-2, with 11 bases that match TRBD1. Losses at the gene ends were 5 bases for V and 1 base for J; bases not matched to a gene: 6. This CDR3 has 16 residues. CDR1 LNHNV and CDR2 YYDKDF come from the germline V gene (reference sequence). The CDR3 sequence is CATSRGQGAVNYGYTF. CDR3 DNA sequence: TGTGCCACCAGCCGAGGACAGGGGGCAGTTAACTATGGCTACACCTTC. The full variable domain, with the rest looked up from reference TRBV15 and TRBJ1-2, is DAMVIQNPRYQVTQFGKPVTLSCSQTLNHNVMYWYQQKSSQAPKLLFHYYDKDFNNEADTPDNFQSRRPNTSFCFLDIRSPGLGDTAMYLCATSRGQGAVNYGYTFGSGTRLTVV.